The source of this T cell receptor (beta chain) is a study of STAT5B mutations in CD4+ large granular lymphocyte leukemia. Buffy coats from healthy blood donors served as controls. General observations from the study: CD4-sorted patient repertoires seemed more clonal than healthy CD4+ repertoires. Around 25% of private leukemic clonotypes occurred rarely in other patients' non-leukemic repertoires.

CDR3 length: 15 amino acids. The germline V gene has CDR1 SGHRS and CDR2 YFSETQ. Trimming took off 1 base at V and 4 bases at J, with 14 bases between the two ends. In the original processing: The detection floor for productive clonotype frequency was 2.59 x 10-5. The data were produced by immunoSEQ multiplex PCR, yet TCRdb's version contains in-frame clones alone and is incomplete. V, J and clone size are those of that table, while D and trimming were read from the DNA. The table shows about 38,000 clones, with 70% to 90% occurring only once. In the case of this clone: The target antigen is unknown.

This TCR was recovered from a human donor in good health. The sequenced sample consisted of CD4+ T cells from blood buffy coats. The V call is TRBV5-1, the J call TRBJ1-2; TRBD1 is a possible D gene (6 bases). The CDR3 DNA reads TGCGCCAGCAGCTTGCTCGCGGGGGCGAGCTATGGCTACACCTTC. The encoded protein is CASSLLAGASYGYTF.